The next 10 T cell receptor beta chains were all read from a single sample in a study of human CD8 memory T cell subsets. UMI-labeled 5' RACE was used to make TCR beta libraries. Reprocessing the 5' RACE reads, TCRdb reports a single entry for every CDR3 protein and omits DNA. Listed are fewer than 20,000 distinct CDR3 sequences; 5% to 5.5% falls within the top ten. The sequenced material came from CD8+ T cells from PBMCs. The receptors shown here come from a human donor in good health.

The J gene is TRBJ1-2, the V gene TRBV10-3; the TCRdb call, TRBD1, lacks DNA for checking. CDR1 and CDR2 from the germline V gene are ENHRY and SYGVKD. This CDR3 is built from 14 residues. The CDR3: CATGGQGYDYGYTF.

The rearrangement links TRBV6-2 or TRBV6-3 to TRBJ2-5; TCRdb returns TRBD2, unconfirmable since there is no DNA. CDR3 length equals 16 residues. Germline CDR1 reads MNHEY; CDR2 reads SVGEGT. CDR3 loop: CASSYTVSWEGGTQYF.

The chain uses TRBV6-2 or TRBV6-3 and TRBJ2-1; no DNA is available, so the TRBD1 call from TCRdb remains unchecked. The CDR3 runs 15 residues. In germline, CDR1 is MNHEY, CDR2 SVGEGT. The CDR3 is CASSGLRDRGYEQFF.

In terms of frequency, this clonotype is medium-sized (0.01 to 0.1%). The CDR3 is CSARDPGRRVYNEQFF. This sequence joins TRBV20-1 and TRBJ2-1; the TCRdb call, TRBD1, lacks DNA for checking. From germline, CDR1 is DFQATT and CDR2 SNEGSKA (reference sequence). CDR3 length equals 16 residues.

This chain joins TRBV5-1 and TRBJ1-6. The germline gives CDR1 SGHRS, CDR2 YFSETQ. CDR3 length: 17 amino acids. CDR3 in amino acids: CASRSFQESVYNSPLHF.

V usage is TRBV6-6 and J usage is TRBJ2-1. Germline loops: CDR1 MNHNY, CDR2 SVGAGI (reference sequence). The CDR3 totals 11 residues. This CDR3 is CASTQVNEQFF.

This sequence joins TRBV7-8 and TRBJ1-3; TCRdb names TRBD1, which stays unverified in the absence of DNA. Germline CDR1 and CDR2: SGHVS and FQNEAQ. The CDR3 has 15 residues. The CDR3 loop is CASSIGQGVLNTIYF.

The CDR3 reads CASSPNAGGYNEQFF. This chain joins TRBV4-1 and TRBJ2-1; no DNA is available, so the TRBD2 call from TCRdb remains unchecked. The CDR3 covers 15 residues. Germline V gives CDR1 MGHRA, CDR2 YSYEKL.

CDR3 sequence: CASSQDYPGPSYEQYF. The rearrangement joins TRBV4-3 to TRBJ2-7; TCRdb proposes TRBD2, but this gene call is untestable without DNA. Germline-derived CDR1 and CDR2 are LGHNA and YSLEER. CDR3 length equals 16 residues.

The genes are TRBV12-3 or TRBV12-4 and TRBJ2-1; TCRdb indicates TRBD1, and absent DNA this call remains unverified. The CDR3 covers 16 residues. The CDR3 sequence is CASRSETGTGGREQFF.